This TCR beta chain is from a study of shared clonotypes between healthy human individuals. Notes on the study in general: Among donors, the sharing of clonotypes was expected to be influenced by sequencing depth.

This clone was detected only once. Its antigen is undetermined. V was cut by 1 base and J by 9 bases, with 16 bases left in between. The length of the CDR3 is 15 residues. Per the germline V gene, CDR1 is SGHTA and CDR2 is FQGNSA. Samples underwent the assay at deep level. Using immunoSEQ multiplex PCR, the repertoire was profiled, and TCRdb retains in-frame clones only, with some absent. Here the sample spans roughly 500,000 clones, about four fifths being singletons. The TCR sequence derives from a middle-aged woman in good health. Some clones in this sample may be carry-over from other donors' samples. The specimen was PBMCs. J is TRBJ1-5 and V is TRBV7-2; tentative D call: TRBD1 (5 bases). The CDR3, as DNA: TGTGCCAGCAGCTTAGGGGTCGTAGGCAGGGTGCCCCAGCATTTT. It specifies CASSLGVVGRVPQHF.